One and the same sample provided the 22 T cell receptor beta chains below, sequenced in a study of T cell repertoires and Cas9 in healthy adults. Measured with immunoSEQ multiplex PCR; TCRdb has only the in-frame clones, and not every one. The data hold more than 12,000 clones, with around 90% observed a single time. Sample: Tregs (CD4+, CD25+, CD127-, CD137-, CD154-) from PBMCs; culture status not recorded. Receptors were obtained from a human donor in good health.

This chain uses TRBV5-5 with TRBJ1-1; D is unclear. This CDR3 comprises 16 residues. Trimming left V 1 base short and J 4 bases short, with 17 bases between. Germline V lookup: CDR1 SGHKS, CDR2 YYEKEE (reference sequence). CDR3 DNA sequence: TGTGCCAGCAGCTTGTTAGCTCGGGAGGTGAGCACTGAAGCTTTCTTT. It is translated as CASSLLAREVSTEAFF.

This chain uses TRBV19 with TRBJ2-6; D is unresolved. Germline lookup yields CDR1 LNHDA and CDR2 SQIVND (reference sequence). With 1 base removed from V and 7 bases from J, the gap between germline ends came to 14 bases. CDR3 size: 16 residues. The CDR3 bases are TGTGCCAGTAGTATAGCGGCCAGTGGAAGTGCCAACGTCCTGACTTTC. It yields the protein CASSIAASGSANVLTF.

The genes are TRBV2 and TRBJ1-3; D uncertain. The CDR3 has 14 amino acids. Trimming stripped 4 bases from V and 4 bases from J, with 11 bases between. The germline CDR1 and CDR2 sequences are SNHLY and FYNNEI. CDR3: CASSAEGAGNTIYF. The CDR3 DNA is TGTGCCAGCAGTGCTGAGGGCGCCGGAAACACCATATATTTT.

The chain employs TRBV7-9 and TRBJ2-7; D possibly corresponds to TRBD1 (6 bases). The V gene's germline CDR1 is SEHNR and CDR2 FQNEAQ (reference sequence). This CDR3 spans 13 amino acids. V was cut by 3 bases and J by 3 bases, with 9 bases left in between. CDR3 loop: CASSLDSGYEQYF. The CDR3 bases are TGTGCCAGCAGCTTGGACAGCGGCTACGAGCAGTACTTC. The variable domain in full, with the rest retrieved from reference TRBV7-9 and TRBJ2-7, is DTGVSQNPRHKITKRGQNVTFRCDPISEHNRLYWYRQTLGQGPEFLTYFQNEAQLEKSRLLSDRFSAERPKGSFSTLEIQRTEQGDSAMYLCASSLDSGYEQYFGPGTRLTVT.

The chain uses TRBV6-5 and TRBJ1-1; D gene ambiguous. Trimming stripped 6 bases from V and 5 bases from J, with 7 bases between. CDR3 length: 11 amino acids. Germline values: CDR1 MNHEY, CDR2 SVGAGI. DNA of the CDR3: TGTGCCAGCAGGGCCGGGACTGAAGCTTTCTTT. It specifies CASRAGTEAFF.

This chain links TRBV5-1 with TRBJ1-1; D unclear. This CDR3 has 19 amino acids. Germline V lookup: CDR1 SGHRS, CDR2 YFSETQ. The V end lost 0 bases, the J end lost 0 bases, and 21 bases lay between the germline ends. CDR3 nucleotide sequence: TGCGCCAGCAGCTTGGCCGATGCGGAATGGGAGGTAATGAACACTGAAGCTTTCTTT. The encoded protein is CASSLADAEWEVMNTEAFF.

This chain joins TRBV7-9 and TRBJ1-1; TRBD1 might be the D (5 bases). Deletions cut 5 bases from V and 0 bases from J, with 19 bases between. This CDR3 has 17 residues. Germline V CDR1 and CDR2: SEHNR, FQNEAQ (reference sequence). This CDR3 is CASSPPRTGAMNTEAFF. CDR3 nucleotides: TGTGCCAGCAGCCCCCCAAGGACCGGGGCCATGAACACTGAAGCTTTCTTT. Filled out from reference TRBV7-9 and TRBJ1-1, the complete variable domain reads DTGVSQNPRHKITKRGQNVTFRCDPISEHNRLYWYRQTLGQGPEFLTYFQNEAQLEKSRLLSDRFSAERPKGSFSTLEIQRTEQGDSAMYLCASSPPRTGAMNTEAFFGQGTRLTVV.

This sequence joins TRBV6-1 and TRBJ2-7; D possibly uses TRBD1 or TRBD2 (5 bases each). Germline V gene data show CDR1 as MNHNS and CDR2 as SASEGT. Trimming took 0 bases from V and 2 from J, leaving 11 bases between them. The CDR3 is made up of 15 amino acids. Here the CDR3 DNA reads TGTGCCAGCAGTGAAGCGGGGACGACCACCTACGAGCAGTACTTC. This encodes CASSEAGTTTYEQYF.

This clone came up once. The chain joins TRBV19 to TRBJ2-7; 8 bases are a match to TRBD1. The CDR3 extends over 14 amino acids. After removal of 5 bases from V and 5 bases from J, the junction contained 8 bases not matched to a gene. Germline-derived CDR1 and CDR2 are LNHDA and SQIVND (reference sequence). The DNA of the CDR3 is TGTGCCAGTAGTGTCCGGACAGGGTACCACGAGCAGTACTTC. Amino acids: CASSVRTGYHEQYF.

This chain joins TRBV6-5 and TRBJ1-5; D gene ambiguous. The CDR3 spans 13 residues. Germline lookup yields CDR1 MNHEY and CDR2 SVGAGI. V shed 2 bases and J shed 3 bases, with 5 bases lying between them. Written as DNA, the CDR3 is TGTGCCAGCAGTTACGATATCAATCAGCCCCAGCATTTT. Its protein product is CASSYDINQPQHF.

Turning to this clone: A clone one base away is much larger, so this may be a read error. Other DNA sequences in the sample encode the same CDR3. This chain uses TRBV4-1 with TRBJ2-7, with D perhaps matching TRBD2 (5 bases). The CDR3 is 14 amino acids. Germline assignment: CDR1 MGHRA and CDR2 YSYEKL. CDR3: CASSQGAGAYEQYF. The CDR3 bases are TGCGCCAGCAGTCAAGGCGCCGGGGCCTACGAGCAGTACTTC.

The V and J genes are TRBV19 and TRBJ2-3, with D tentatively TRBD2 (6 bases). This CDR3 has 13 residues. V gave up 3 bases and J gave up 5 bases, with 9 bases separating them. Germline CDR1 and CDR2: LNHDA and SQIVND (reference sequence). CDR3 coding DNA: TGTGCCAGTAGTATCCTCGGGGGAGATACGCAGTATTTT. This codes for CASSILGGDTQYF.

The CDR3 DNA reads TGTGCCAGCTCCCCGGGACAGGGGTCGGAAAAACTGTTTTTT. Translating gives CASSPGQGSEKLFF. J is TRBJ1-4 and V is TRBV18; 10 bases align to TRBD1. Germline values: CDR1 KGHSH, CDR2 LQKENI. Trimming cost V 6 bases and J 8 bases; bases outside gene matches: 6. The CDR3 contains 14 residues.

The chain links TRBV7-8 to TRBJ2-6; D unresolved. Germline-derived CDR1 and CDR2 are SGHVS and FQNEAQ. The CDR3 is 16 residues long. V was pared by 1 base and J by 1 base, with 8 bases between. CDR3: CASSLVVTSGANVLTF. CDR3 sequence (DNA): TGTGCCAGCAGCTTAGTGGTGACGTCTGGGGCCAACGTCCTGACTTTC.

This clone was seen more than once but under ten times. This sequence joins TRBV13 and TRBJ1-3; possibly TRBD1 for D (6 bases). The CDR3 is made up of 17 amino acids. The V gene lost 3 bases and the J gene lost 0 bases, with 15 bases spanning the gap. The germline V gene has CDR1 PRHDT and CDR2 FYEKMQ (reference sequence). This CDR3 is CASSFRTAKGSGNTIYF. The CDR3 region has the DNA TGTGCCAGCAGCTTTCGGACAGCCAAAGGCTCTGGAAACACCATATATTTT.

This chain uses TRBV12-5 with TRBJ1-5, with D perhaps TRBD1 (5 bases). Trimming stripped 5 bases from V and 7 bases from J, with 21 bases between. The length of the CDR3 is 16 residues. Germline values: CDR1 LGHNT, CDR2 FRNRAP. The CDR3 sequence is CASGPPGTQVYQPQHF. The CDR3 DNA sequence: TGTGCTAGTGGTCCACCCGGGACCCAGGTTTACCAGCCCCAGCATTTT.

V is TRBV5-1 and J is TRBJ1-2, with D possibly being TRBD1 (5 bases). The CDR3 length is 14 residues. The germline CDR1 and CDR2 sequences are SGHRS and YFSETQ. Trimming cost V 0 bases and J 4 bases, with 10 bases left between them. CDR3 protein: CASSLAGAGYGYTF. The CDR3 DNA reads as TGCGCCAGCAGCTTGGCCGGGGCCGGCTATGGCTACACCTTC.

The rearrangement uses TRBV5-5 and TRBJ2-1; 9 nucleotides match TRBD2. J gave up 9 bases and V 2 bases, and 15 bases lay outside the gene matches. This CDR3 has 17 residues. CDR1 is SGHKS and CDR2 is YYEKEE in the germline V gene (reference sequence). The CDR3 DNA reads as TGTGCCAGCAGCTTTCGGAGAAACCAGCGGGGGGTCGGTGAGCAGTTCTTC. Translation gives CASSFRRNQRGVGEQFF.

This chain joins TRBV18 and TRBJ2-5; maybe TRBD2 (6 bases). Germline assignment: CDR1 KGHSH and CDR2 LQKENI. CDR3 length: 14 residues. Trimming took off 2 bases at V and 5 bases at J, with 12 bases between the two ends. CDR3 protein: CASSPGAGGETQYF. In DNA form, the CDR3 reads TGTGCCAGCTCACCAGGGGCCGGGGGTGAGACCCAGTACTTC.

This chain links TRBV7-9 with TRBJ2-3; a possible D gene is TRBD2 (6 bases). The CDR3 extends over 17 amino acids. Trimming stripped 5 bases from V and 2 bases from J, with 20 bases between. Germline-derived CDR1 and CDR2 are SEHNR and FQNEAQ (reference sequence). Here the CDR3 reads CASSAISVRGYTDTQYF. In nucleotides, the CDR3 is TGTGCCAGCAGCGCCATATCTGTGCGGGGTTACACAGATACGCAGTATTTT.

The chain joins TRBV18 to TRBJ1-3; tentative D call: TRBD1 (5 bases). Trimming removed 0 bases from V and 2 bases from J, with 11 bases in between. The CDR3 length is 16 residues. Germline CDR1 is KGHSH and CDR2 is LQKENI. The DNA for the CDR3 is TGTGCCAGCTCACCACCGTGGCTACAGGCTGGAAACACCATATATTTT. Protein: CASSPPWLQAGNTIYF.

The chain joins TRBV2 to TRBJ2-6; 10 nucleotides match TRBD1. The J segment lost 2 bases and the V segment lost 3 bases, leaving 4 bases of the junction unmatched. This CDR3 has 17 amino acids. CDR1 is SNHLY, CDR2 FYNNEI, per germline. The DNA for the CDR3 is TGTGCCAGCAGTGACCCTGGACAGGGGGCTGGGGCCAACGTCCTGACTTTC. Translating gives CASSDPGQGAGANVLTF.